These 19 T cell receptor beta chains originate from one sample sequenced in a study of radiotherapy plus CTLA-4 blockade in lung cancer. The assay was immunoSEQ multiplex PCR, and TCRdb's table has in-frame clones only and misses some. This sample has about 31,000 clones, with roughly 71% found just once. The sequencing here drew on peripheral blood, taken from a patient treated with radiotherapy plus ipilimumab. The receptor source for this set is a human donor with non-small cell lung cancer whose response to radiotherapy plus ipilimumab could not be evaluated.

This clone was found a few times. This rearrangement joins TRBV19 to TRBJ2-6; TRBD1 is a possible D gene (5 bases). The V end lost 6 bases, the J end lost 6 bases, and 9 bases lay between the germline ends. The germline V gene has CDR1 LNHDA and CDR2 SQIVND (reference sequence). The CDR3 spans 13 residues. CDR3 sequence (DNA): TGTGCCAGTAGGGAAGGGGAGGCCAACGTCCTGACTTTC. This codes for CASREGEANVLTF.

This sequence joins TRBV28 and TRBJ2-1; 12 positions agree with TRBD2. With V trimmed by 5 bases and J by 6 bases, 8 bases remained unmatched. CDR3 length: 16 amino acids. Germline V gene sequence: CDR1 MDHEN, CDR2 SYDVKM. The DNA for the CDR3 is TGTGCCAGCAGTGGACTAGCGGGAAAATGGGGCAATGAGCAGTTCTTC. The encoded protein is CASSGLAGKWGNEQFF.

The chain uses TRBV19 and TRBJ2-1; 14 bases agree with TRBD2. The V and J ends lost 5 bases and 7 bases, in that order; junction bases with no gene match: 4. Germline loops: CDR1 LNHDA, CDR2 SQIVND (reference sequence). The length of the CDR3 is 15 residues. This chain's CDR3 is CASSGLAGGRNEQFF. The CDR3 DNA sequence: TGTGCCAGTAGTGGACTAGCGGGAGGAAGGAATGAGCAGTTCTTC.

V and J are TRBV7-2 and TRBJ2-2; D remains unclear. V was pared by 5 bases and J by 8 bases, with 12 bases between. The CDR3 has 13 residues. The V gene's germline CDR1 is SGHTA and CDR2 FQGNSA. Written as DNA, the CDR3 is TGTGCCAGCAGCGCCTTTCCGAGAGGGGAGCTGTTTTTT. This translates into CASSAFPRGELFF.

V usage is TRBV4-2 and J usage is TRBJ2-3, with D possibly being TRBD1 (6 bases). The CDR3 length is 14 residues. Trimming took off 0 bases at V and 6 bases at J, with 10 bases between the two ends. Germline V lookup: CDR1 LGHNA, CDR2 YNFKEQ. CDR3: CASSQEVRGDTQYF. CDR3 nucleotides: TGTGCCAGCAGCCAAGAGGTGAGGGGGGATACGCAGTATTTT.

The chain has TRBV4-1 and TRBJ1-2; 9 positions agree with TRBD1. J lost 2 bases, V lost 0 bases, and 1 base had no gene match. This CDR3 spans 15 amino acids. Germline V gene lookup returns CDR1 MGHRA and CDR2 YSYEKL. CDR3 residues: CASSQDGQGNYGYTF. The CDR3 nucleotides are TGCGCCAGCAGCCAAGATGGACAGGGGAACTATGGCTACACCTTC.

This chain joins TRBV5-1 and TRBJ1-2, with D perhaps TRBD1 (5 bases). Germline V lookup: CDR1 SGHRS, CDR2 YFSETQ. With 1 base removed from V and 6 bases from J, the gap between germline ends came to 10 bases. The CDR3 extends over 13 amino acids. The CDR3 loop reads CASSLQGFDGYTF. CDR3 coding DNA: TGCGCCAGCAGCTTGCAGGGATTCGATGGCTACACCTTC.

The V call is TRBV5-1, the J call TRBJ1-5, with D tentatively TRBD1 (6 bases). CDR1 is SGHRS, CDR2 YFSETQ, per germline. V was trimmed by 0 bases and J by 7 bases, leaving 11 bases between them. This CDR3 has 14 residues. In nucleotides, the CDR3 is TGCGCCAGCAGCTTGGAAGGGGGAAACCAGCCCCAGCATTTT. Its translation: CASSLEGGNQPQHF.

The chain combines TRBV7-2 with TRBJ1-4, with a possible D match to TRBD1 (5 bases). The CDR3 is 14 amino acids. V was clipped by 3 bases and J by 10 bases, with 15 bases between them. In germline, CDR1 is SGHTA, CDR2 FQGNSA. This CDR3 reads CASSFPGGVAKLFF. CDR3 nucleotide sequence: TGTGCCAGCAGCTTCCCTGGAGGGGTTGCAAAACTGTTTTTT. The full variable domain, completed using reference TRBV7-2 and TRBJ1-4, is GAGVSQSPSNKVTEKGKDVELRCDPISGHTALYWYRQSLGQGLEFLIYFQGNSAPDKSGLPSDRFSAERTGGSVSTLTIQRTQQEDSAVYLCASSFPGGVAKLFFGSGTQLSVL.

The CDR3 sequence is CASSQTGQGANYGYTF. Written as DNA, the CDR3 is TGTGCCAGCAGTCAAACAGGACAGGGGGCGAACTATGGCTACACCTTC. The gene calls are TRBV27 and TRBJ1-2, with 11 nucleotides matching TRBD1. CDR1 MNHEY and CDR2 SMNVEV come from the germline V gene (reference sequence). With 5 bases clipped from V and 2 bases from J, the junction kept 7 bases outside the gene matches. This CDR3 has 16 residues.

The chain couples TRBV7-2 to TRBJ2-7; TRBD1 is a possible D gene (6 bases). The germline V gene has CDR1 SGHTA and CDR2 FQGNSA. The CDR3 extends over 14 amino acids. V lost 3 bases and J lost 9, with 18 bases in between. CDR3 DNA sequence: TGTGCCAGCAGCTTGGAACCCGGGACATTTGGGCAGTACTTC. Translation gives CASSLEPGTFGQYF.

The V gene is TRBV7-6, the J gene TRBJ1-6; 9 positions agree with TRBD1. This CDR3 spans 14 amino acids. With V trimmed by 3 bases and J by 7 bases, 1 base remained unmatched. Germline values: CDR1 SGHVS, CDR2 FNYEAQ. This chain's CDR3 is CASSFGTGNSPLHF. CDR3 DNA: TGTGCCAGCAGCTTTGGGACAGGGAATTCACCCCTCCACTTT.

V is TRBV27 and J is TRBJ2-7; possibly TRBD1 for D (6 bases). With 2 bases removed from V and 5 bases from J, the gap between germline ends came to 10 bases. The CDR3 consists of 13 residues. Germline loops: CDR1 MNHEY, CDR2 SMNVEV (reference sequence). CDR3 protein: CASSLLQGHEQYF. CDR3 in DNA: TGTGCCAGCAGTTTACTGCAGGGGCACGAGCAGTACTTC.

The CDR3 coding sequence is TGTGCCAGCACCTCCCCCGGGGCCTCGGGGGGGCAGTACTTC. This sequence encodes CASTSPGASGGQYF. V gene TRBV6-5 combines with J gene TRBJ2-7; TRBD2 matches 7 bases. Germline values: CDR1 MNHEY, CDR2 SVGAGI. This CDR3 is 14 amino acids long. Losses at the gene ends were 7 bases for V and 9 bases for J; bases not matched to a gene: 15.

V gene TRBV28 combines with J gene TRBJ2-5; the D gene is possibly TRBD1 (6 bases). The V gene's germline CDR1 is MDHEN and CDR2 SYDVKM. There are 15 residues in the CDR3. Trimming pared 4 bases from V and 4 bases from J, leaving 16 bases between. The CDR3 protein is CASSSSGTYGETQYF. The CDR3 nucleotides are TGTGCCAGCAGTTCTTCCGGGACATATGGAGAGACCCAGTACTTC.

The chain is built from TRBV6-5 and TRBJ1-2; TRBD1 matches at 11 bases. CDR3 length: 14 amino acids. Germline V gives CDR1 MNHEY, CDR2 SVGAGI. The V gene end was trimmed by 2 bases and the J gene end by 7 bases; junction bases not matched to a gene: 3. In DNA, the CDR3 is TGTGCCAGCAGTTACCCCGGGACAGGGGGTGGCTACACCTTC. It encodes CASSYPGTGGGYTF.

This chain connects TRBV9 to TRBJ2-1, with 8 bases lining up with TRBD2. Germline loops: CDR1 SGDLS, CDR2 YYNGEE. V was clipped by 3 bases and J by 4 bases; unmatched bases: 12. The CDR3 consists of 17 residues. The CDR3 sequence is CASSAGSLAGRYNEQFF. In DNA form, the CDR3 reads TGTGCCAGCAGCGCGGGGAGCCTAGCGGGCCGATACAATGAGCAGTTCTTC.

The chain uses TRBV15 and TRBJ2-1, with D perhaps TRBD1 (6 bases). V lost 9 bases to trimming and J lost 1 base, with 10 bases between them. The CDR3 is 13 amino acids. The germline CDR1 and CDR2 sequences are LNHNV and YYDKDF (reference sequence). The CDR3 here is CATGQQSYNEQFF. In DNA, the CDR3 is TGTGCCACTGGACAGCAATCCTACAATGAGCAGTTCTTC. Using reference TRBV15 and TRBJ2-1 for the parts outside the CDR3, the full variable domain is DAMVIQNPRYQVTQFGKPVTLSCSQTLNHNVMYWYQQKSSQAPKLLFHYYDKDFNNEADTPDNFQSRRPNTSFCFLDIRSPGLGDTAMYLCATGQQSYNEQFFGPGTRLTVL.

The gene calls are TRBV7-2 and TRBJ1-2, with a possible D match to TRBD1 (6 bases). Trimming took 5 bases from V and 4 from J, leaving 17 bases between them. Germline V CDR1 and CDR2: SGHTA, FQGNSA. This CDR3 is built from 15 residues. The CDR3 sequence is CASSLRQAYLYGYTF. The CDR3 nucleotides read TGTGCCAGCAGCCTCCGACAGGCCTATCTCTATGGCTACACCTTC.